This TCR beta chain stems from a study of cytomegalovirus exposure and HLA in healthy donors. CDR3 length: 16 amino acids. V lost 2 bases, J lost 0 bases, and 11 bases lay in between. Germline values: CDR1 MDHEN, CDR2 SYDVKM. Comments on this clone: Its antigen is still unknown.

The PCR employed 60 Vbeta primers together with 13 Jbeta primers. Generated by immunoSEQ multiplex PCR, the TCRdb table keeps only in-frame clones and is missing some. The sample holds some 150,000 clones, around 80% seen once. Whole-study results and caveats: Altogether, 150 to 200 TCR beta chains were recorded as cytomegalovirus-associated.

The source of this sequence is a man aged 25-40 years in good health and CMV-seropositive. Sequences were obtained from PBMCs. J is TRBJ1-3 and V is TRBV28; D not resolved. In DNA, the CDR3 is TGTGCCAGCAGTTTAGGCGGACTGAACTCTGGAAACACCATATATTTT. Protein product: CASSLGGLNSGNTIYF.